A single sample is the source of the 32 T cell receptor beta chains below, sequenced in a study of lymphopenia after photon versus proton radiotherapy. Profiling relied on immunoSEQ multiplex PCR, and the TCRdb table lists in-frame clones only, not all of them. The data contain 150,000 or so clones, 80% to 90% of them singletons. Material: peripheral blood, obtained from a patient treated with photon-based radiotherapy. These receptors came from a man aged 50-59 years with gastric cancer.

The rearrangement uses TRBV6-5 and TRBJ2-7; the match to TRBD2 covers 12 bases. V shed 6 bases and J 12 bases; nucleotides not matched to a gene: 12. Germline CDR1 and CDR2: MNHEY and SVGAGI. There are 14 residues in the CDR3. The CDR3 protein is CASSPNTSGRPLYF. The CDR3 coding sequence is TGTGCCAGCAGCCCCAACACTAGCGGGAGGCCCCTGTACTTC.

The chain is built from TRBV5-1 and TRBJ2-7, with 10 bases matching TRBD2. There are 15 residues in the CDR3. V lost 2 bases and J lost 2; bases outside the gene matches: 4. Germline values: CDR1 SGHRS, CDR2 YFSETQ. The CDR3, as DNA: TGCGCCAGCAGCTTCCAGCGGGAGGGGGCCTACGAGCAGTACTTC. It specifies CASSFQREGAYEQYF.

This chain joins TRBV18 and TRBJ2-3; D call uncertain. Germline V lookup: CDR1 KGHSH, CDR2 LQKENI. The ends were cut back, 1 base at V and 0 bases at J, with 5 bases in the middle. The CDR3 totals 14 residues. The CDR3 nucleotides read TGTGCCAGCTCACCACTCCAAAGCACAGATACGCAGTATTTT. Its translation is CASSPLQSTDTQYF.

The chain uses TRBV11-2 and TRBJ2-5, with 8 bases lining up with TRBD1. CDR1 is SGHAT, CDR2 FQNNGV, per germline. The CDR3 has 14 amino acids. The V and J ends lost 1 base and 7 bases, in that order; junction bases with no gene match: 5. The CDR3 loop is CASSLVQQGGTQYF. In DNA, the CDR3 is TGTGCCAGCAGCTTAGTGCAACAGGGGGGGACCCAGTACTTC. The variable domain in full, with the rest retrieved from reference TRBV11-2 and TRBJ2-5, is EAGVAQSPRYKIIEKRQSVAFWCNPISGHATLYWYQQILGQGPKLLIQFQNNGVVDDSQLPKDRFSAERLKGVDSTLKIQPAKLEDSAVYLCASSLVQQGGTQYFGPGTRLLVL.

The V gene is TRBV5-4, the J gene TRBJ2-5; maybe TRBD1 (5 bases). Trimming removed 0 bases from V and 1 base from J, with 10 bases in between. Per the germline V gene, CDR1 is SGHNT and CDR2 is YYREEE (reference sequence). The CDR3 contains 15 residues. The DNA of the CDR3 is TGTGCCAGCAGCTTGGGGCAGGGATTCCAAGAGACCCAGTACTTC. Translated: CASSLGQGFQETQYF.

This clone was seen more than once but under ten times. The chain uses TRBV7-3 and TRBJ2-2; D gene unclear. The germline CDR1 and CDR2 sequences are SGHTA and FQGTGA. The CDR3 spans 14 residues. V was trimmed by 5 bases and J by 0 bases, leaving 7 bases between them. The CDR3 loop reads CASSLIANTGELFF. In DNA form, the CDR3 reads TGTGCCAGCAGCCTCATAGCGAACACCGGGGAGCTGTTTTTT.

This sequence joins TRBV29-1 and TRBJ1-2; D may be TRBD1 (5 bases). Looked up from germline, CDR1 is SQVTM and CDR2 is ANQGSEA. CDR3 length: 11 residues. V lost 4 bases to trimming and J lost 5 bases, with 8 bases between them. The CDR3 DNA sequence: TGCAGCGTTGGGGACGGATATGGCTACACCTTC. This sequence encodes CSVGDGYGYTF.

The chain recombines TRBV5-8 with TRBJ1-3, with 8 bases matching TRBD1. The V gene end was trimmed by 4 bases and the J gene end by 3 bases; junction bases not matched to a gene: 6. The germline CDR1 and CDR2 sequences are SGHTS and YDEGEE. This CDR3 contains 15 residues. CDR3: CASSPRGRDGNTIYF. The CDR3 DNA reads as TGTGCCAGCAGCCCCAGGGGGCGCGATGGAAACACCATATATTTT.

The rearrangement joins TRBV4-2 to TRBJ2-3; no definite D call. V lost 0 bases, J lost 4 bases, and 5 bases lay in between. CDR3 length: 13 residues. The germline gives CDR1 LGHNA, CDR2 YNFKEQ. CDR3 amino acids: CASSQESPDTQYF. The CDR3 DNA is TGTGCCAGCAGCCAAGAATCCCCAGATACGCAGTATTTT.

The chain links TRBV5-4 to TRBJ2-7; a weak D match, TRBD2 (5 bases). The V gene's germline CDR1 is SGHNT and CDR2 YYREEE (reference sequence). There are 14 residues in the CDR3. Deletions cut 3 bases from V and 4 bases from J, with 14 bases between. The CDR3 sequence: CASSSRGPGYEQYF. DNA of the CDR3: TGTGCCAGCAGCTCCCGAGGGCCGGGGTACGAGCAGTACTTC. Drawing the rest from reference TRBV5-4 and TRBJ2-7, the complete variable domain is ETGVTQSPTHLIKTRGQQVTLRCSSQSGHNTVSWYQQALGQGPQFIFQYYREEENGRGNFPPRFSGLQFPNYSSELNVNALELDDSALYLCASSSRGPGYEQYFGPGTRLTVT.

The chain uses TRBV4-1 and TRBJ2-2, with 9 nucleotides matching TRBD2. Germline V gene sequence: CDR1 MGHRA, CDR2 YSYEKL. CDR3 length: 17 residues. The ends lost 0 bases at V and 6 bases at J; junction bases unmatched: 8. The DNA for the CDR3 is TGCGCCAGCAGCCAAGAGCCCCATAGCGGGAGTGCCGGGGAGCTGTTTTTT. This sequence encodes CASSQEPHSGSAGELFF.

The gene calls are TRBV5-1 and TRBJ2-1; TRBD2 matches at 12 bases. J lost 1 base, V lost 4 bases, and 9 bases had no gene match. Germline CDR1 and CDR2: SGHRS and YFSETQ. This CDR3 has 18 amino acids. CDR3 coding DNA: TGCGCCAGCAGCGTGACTAGCGGGAGTATTAGGTCCTACAATGAGCAGTTCTTC. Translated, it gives CASSVTSGSIRSYNEQFF.

In nucleotides, the CDR3 is TGCGCCAGCAGCCTCACACCTAGCGGGAGTAGCTATGAGCAGTTCTTC. Its translation: CASSLTPSGSSYEQFF. The chain carries TRBV4-3 and TRBJ2-1; 10 nucleotides line up with TRBD2. Germline V gene sequence: CDR1 LGHNA, CDR2 YSLEER. The CDR3 has 16 residues. Unmatched junction bases numbered 11, after V lost 4 bases and J lost 8 bases.

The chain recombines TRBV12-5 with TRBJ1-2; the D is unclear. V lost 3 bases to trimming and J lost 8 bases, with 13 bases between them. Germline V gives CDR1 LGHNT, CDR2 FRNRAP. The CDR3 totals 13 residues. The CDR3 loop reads CASGFGEPTGYTF. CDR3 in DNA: TGTGCTAGTGGTTTTGGAGAGCCAACCGGCTACACCTTC.

CDR3 DNA: TGTGCCAGCAGTCGAGACAGGAACTATGGCTACACCTTC. Amino acid sequence: CASSRDRNYGYTF. V and J are TRBV6-5 and TRBJ1-2, with D perhaps TRBD1 (6 bases). The CDR3 has 13 amino acids. The ends were cut back, 5 bases at V and 2 bases at J, with 9 bases in the middle. CDR1 and CDR2 from the germline V gene are MNHEY and SVGAGI.

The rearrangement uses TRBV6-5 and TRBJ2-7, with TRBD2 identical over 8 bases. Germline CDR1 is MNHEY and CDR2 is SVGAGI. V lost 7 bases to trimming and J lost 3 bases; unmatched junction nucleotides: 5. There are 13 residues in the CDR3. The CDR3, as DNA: TGTGCCAGCACTAACGGGGGGGACTACGAGCAGTACTTC. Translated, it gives CASTNGGDYEQYF.

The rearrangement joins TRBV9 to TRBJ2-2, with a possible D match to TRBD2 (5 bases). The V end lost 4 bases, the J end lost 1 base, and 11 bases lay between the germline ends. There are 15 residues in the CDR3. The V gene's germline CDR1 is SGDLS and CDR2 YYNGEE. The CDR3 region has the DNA TGTGCCAGCAGCCCCCGAGGAGGGAACACCGGGGAGCTGTTTTTT. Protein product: CASSPRGGNTGELFF.

The CDR3 here is CASSRDPTHSEQYF. The CDR3, as DNA: TGTGCCAGCAGCCGGGACCCCACCCACTCCGAGCAGTACTTC. The rearrangement joins TRBV6-1 to TRBJ2-7; possibly TRBD1 or TRBD2 for D (5 bases each). There are 14 residues in the CDR3. The germline V and J ends were trimmed by 6 bases and 6 bases, with 18 bases remaining between them. Germline CDR1 and CDR2: MNHNS and SASEGT.

CDR3 DNA sequence: TGTGCCAGCTTCCCGCGAGGAGCGGGAAACACCATATATTTT. Translated: CASFPRGAGNTIYF. V is TRBV5-8 and J is TRBJ1-3; D remains ambiguous. V was trimmed by 7 bases and J by 4 bases, leaving 15 bases between them. The CDR3 is 14 residues long. Germline lookup yields CDR1 SGHTS and CDR2 YDEGEE.

DNA of the CDR3: TGTGCCAGCAGCCTAACTGGGACTTCTGGAAACACCATATATTTT. This sequence encodes CASSLTGTSGNTIYF. This rearrangement joins TRBV27 to TRBJ1-3; the D gene is possibly TRBD1 (5 bases). With 6 bases removed from V and 1 base from J, the gap between germline ends came to 13 bases. The germline V gene encodes CDR1 MNHEY and CDR2 SMNVEV (reference sequence). CDR3 length: 15 residues.

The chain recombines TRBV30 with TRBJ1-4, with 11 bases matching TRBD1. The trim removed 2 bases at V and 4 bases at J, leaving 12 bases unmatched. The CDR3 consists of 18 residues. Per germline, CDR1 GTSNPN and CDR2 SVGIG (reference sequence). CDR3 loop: CAWSPLLGQGAGNEKLFF. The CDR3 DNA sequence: TGTGCCTGGAGTCCTCTTTTAGGACAGGGGGCCGGTAATGAAAAACTGTTTTTT.

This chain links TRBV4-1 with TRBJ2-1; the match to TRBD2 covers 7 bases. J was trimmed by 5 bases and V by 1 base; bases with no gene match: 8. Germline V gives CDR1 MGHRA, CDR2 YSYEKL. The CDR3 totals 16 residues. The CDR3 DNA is TGCGCCAGCAGCCAAGGGCGGCTCCTAGCGGACAATGAGCAGTTCTTC. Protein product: CASSQGRLLADNEQFF.

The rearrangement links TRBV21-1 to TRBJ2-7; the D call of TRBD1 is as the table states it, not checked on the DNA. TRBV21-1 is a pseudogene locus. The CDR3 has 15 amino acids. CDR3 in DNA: TGTGCCAGCAGCAAGGCCCAGGACAGGGGTAACGAGCAGTACTTC. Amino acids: CASSKAQDRGNEQYF.

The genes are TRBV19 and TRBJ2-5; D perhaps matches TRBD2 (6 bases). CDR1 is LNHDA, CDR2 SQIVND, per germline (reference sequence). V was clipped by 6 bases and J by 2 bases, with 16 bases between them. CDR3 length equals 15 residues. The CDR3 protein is CASRSVFGGQETQYF. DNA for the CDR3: TGTGCCAGTAGGAGCGTATTTGGGGGGCAAGAGACCCAGTACTTC.

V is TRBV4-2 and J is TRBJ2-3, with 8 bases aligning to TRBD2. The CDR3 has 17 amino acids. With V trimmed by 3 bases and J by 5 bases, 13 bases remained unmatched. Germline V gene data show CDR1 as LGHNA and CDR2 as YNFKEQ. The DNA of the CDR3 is TGTGCCAGCAGCCAGGGGGCCACGGGAGGGCCAGGAGATACGCAGTATTTT. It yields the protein CASSQGATGGPGDTQYF.

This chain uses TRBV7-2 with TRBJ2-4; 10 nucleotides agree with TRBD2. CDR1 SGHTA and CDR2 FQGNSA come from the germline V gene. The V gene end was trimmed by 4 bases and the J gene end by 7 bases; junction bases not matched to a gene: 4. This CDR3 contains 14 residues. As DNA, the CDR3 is TGTGCCAGCAGCTCCCTAGCGGGGGCGAACATTCAGTACTTC. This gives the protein CASSSLAGANIQYF.

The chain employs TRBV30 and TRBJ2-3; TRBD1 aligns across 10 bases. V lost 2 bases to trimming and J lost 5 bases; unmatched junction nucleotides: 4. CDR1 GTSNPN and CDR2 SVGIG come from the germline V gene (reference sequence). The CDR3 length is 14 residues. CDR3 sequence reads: CAWSRQGARDTQYF. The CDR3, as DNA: TGTGCCTGGAGTCGACAGGGGGCCCGAGATACGCAGTATTTT. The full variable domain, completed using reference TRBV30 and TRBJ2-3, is SQTIHQWPATLVQPVGSPLSLECTVEGTSNPNLYWYRQAAGRGLQLLFYSVGIGQISSEVPQNLSASRPQDRQFILSSKKLLLSDSGFYLCAWSRQGARDTQYFGPGTRLTVL.

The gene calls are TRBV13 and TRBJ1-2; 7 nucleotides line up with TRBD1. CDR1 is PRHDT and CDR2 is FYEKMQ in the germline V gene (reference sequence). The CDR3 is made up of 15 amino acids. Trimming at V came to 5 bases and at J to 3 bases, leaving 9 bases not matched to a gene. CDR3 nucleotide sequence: TGTGCCAGCAGCCCTAAAGTGACAGGGTACTATGGCTACACCTTC. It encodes CASSPKVTGYYGYTF.

The CDR3 region is CASKLQGGPNYGYTF. CDR3 DNA: TGTGCCAGCAAACTACAGGGGGGGCCTAACTATGGCTACACCTTC. The rearrangement links TRBV6-1 to TRBJ1-2; 8 bases are a match to TRBD1. Looked up from germline, CDR1 is MNHNS and CDR2 is SASEGT. With 7 bases clipped from V and 0 bases from J, the junction kept 7 bases outside the gene matches. The CDR3 totals 15 residues.

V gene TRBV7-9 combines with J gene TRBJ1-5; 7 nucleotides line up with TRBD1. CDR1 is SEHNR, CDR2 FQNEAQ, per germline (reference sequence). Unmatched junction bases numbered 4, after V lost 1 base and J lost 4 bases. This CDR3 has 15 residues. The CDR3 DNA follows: TGTGCCAGCAGCTTAGGTACAGGGGCTAATCAGCCCCAGCATTTT. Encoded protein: CASSLGTGANQPQHF.

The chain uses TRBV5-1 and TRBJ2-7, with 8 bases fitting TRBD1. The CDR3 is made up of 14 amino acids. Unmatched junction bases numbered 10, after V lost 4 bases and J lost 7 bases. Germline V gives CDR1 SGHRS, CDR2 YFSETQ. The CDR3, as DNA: TGCGCCAGCAGCCAACATACGACAGGGGAAGAGCAGTACTTC. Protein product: CASSQHTTGEEQYF.

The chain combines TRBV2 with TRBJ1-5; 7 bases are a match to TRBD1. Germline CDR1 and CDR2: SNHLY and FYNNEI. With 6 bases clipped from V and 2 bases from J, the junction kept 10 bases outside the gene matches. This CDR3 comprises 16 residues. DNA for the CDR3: TGTGCCAGCAGCCGAGGGGGCGTGATCGGCAATCAGCCCCAGCATTTT. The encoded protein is CASSRGGVIGNQPQHF.